The 20 T cell receptor beta chains below come from one sample, sequenced in a study of shared clonotypes between healthy human individuals. Terminally differentiated effector memory CD45RA+ cells were excluded by CCR7 positive selection of CD45RO-negative cells. Profiled with immunoSEQ multiplex PCR; TCRdb holds only in-frame clones, not every one. This sample has under 2,000,000 clones, with 85% to 95% found just once. Source material: naive CD8+ T cells sorted from blood. The source of these receptors is a man younger than 30 in good health.

V and J are TRBV30 and TRBJ2-1; 8 bases are shared with TRBD2. Germline V gives CDR1 GTSNPN, CDR2 SVGIG (reference sequence). With 4 bases clipped from V and 8 bases from J, the junction kept 7 bases outside the gene matches. CDR3 length equals 13 residues. The CDR3 region has the DNA TGTGCCTGGAACGGGGGGGGTGCCGATGAGCAGTTCTTC. Translated: CAWNGGGADEQFF.

The rearrangement links TRBV6-5 to TRBJ2-2; 7 bases map to TRBD1. This CDR3 spans 14 amino acids. After removal of 10 bases from V and 0 bases from J, the junction contained 5 bases not matched to a gene. The V gene's germline CDR1 is MNHEY and CDR2 SVGAGI. CDR3 protein: CATRTGPNTGELFF. CDR3 DNA sequence: TGTGCCACCCGGACAGGACCGAACACCGGGGAGCTGTTTTTT.

This chain uses TRBV9 with TRBJ2-5; 11 positions match TRBD2. The V gene end was trimmed by 4 bases and the J gene end by 5 bases; junction bases not matched to a gene: 7. CDR3 length equals 15 residues. Germline CDR1 reads SGDLS; CDR2 reads YYNGEE. CDR3 residues: CASSLITSGSETQYF. CDR3 nucleotide sequence: TGTGCCAGCAGCCTTATTACTAGCGGGAGCGAGACCCAGTACTTC. The variable domain in full, with the rest retrieved from reference TRBV9 and TRBJ2-5, is DSGVTQTPKHLITATGQRVTLRCSPRSGDLSVYWYQQSLDQGLQFLIQYYNGEERAKGNILERFSAQQFPDLHSELNLSSLELGDSALYFCASSLITSGSETQYFGPGTRLLVL.

With regard to this clone: The same CDR3 can be traced to other DNA sequences in this sample. The J gene is TRBJ2-7, the V gene TRBV4-1; 9 bases align to TRBD1. This CDR3 is built from 15 residues. After removal of 3 bases from V and 4 bases from J, the junction contained 7 bases not matched to a gene. Germline V gene lookup returns CDR1 MGHRA and CDR2 YSYEKL. This CDR3 reads CASSQAGTGNYEQYF. The CDR3, as DNA: TGCGCCAGCAGCCAGGCCGGGACAGGGAATTACGAGCAGTACTTC.

The V gene is TRBV28, the J gene TRBJ1-5, with TRBD1 as a possible D gene (6 bases). The CDR3 extends over 17 amino acids. Germline CDR1 reads MDHEN; CDR2 reads SYDVKM. The ends were cut back, 1 base at V and 3 bases at J, with 16 bases in the middle. The CDR3 loop is CASSLSPPGAHNQPQHF. DNA of the CDR3: TGTGCCAGCAGTTTATCGCCCCCGGGGGCCCACAATCAGCCCCAGCATTTT.

The CDR3 region is CASSLEAAPSTGELFF. Written as DNA, the CDR3 is TGTGCCAGCAGCTTAGAAGCTGCTCCGAGCACCGGGGAGCTGTTTTTT. V is TRBV7-6 and J is TRBJ2-2; D not resolved. Trimming removed 1 base at V and 4 bases at J, with 13 bases between. CDR1 SGHVS and CDR2 FNYEAQ come from the germline V gene. CDR3 length: 16 amino acids.

CDR3 DNA: TGTGCCAGCAGCGGACAGGGGATTAACGAGCAGTACTTC. This translates into CASSGQGINEQYF. This chain links TRBV6-1 with TRBJ2-7; 9 bases align to TRBD1. This CDR3 is built from 13 residues. Unmatched junction bases numbered 5, after V lost 6 bases and J lost 5 bases. Germline V gene sequence: CDR1 MNHNS, CDR2 SASEGT.

The V and J genes are TRBV19 and TRBJ1-1, with D tentatively TRBD1 (6 bases). V lost 2 bases and J lost 5, with 12 bases in between. CDR3 size: 14 residues. Germline V gene data show CDR1 as LNHDA and CDR2 as SQIVND (reference sequence). The DNA of the CDR3 is TGTGCCAGTAGTATATACTCGCAGGGGACTGAAGCTTTCTTT. Translated: CASSIYSQGTEAFF.

The chain links TRBV7-6 to TRBJ1-1, with D tentatively TRBD1 (5 bases). The CDR3 contains 15 residues. From germline, CDR1 is SGHVS and CDR2 FNYEAQ. V was pared by 1 base and J by 1 base, with 10 bases between. In DNA form, the CDR3 reads TGTGCCAGCAGCTTAGGGGGCCACCCGAACACTGAAGCTTTCTTT. Amino acid sequence: CASSLGGHPNTEAFF.

This clone was recorded only once. The V gene is TRBV2, the J gene TRBJ1-1; TRBD1 might be the D (6 bases). Trimming removed 7 bases from V and 7 bases from J, with 19 bases in between. Germline CDR1 and CDR2: SNHLY and FYNNEI. The CDR3 has 14 residues. In DNA form, the CDR3 reads TGTGCCAGCACCCAGACAGGAGAACTGCTTGAAGCTTTCTTT. Its translation is CASTQTGELLEAFF.

This chain joins TRBV4-1 and TRBJ2-7; possibly TRBD2 for D (6 bases). From germline, CDR1 is MGHRA and CDR2 YSYEKL. V dropped 1 base and J dropped 0 bases, with 13 bases sitting between them. This CDR3 region has 16 residues. CDR3 region: CASSQGTPGSSYEQYF. DNA for the CDR3: TGCGCCAGCAGCCAAGGGACGCCCGGGAGCTCCTACGAGCAGTACTTC.

The V gene is TRBV10-3, the J gene TRBJ1-4, with D perhaps TRBD1 (6 bases). CDR3 length: 15 amino acids. Germline V gene lookup returns CDR1 ENHRY and CDR2 SYGVKD. The V gene lost 2 bases and the J gene lost 5 bases, with 12 bases spanning the gap. DNA for the CDR3: TGTGCCATCAGTGAGGGCGGGGGCCTGAATGAAAAACTGTTTTTT. It is translated as CAISEGGGLNEKLFF.

The rearrangement uses TRBV6-6 and TRBJ2-7, with 7 bases fitting TRBD2. Trimming cost V 4 bases and J 2 bases; bases outside gene matches: 8. Germline CDR1 is MNHNY and CDR2 is SVGAGI (reference sequence). CDR3 size: 15 residues. The CDR3, as DNA: TGTGCCAGCAGTTTGATGGCTAGCGGAGCCTACGAGCAGTACTTC. This codes for CASSLMASGAYEQYF.

The genes are TRBV9 and TRBJ2-2, with TRBD2 matching 9 bases. Germline V gives CDR1 SGDLS, CDR2 YYNGEE. V lost 0 bases and J lost 0; bases outside the gene matches: 3. The CDR3 loop spans 17 amino acids. Here the CDR3 DNA reads TGTGCCAGCAGCGTAGACAGCGGGGGGACGAACACCGGGGAGCTGTTTTTT. Its translation: CASSVDSGGTNTGELFF.

The rearrangement links TRBV11-2 to TRBJ1-1; D is undetermined. CDR3 length: 13 amino acids. Germline values: CDR1 SGHAT, CDR2 FQNNGV. The V end lost 2 bases, the J end lost 4 bases, and 8 bases lay between the germline ends. CDR3 loop: CASSLRLRTEAFF. In nucleotides, the CDR3 is TGTGCCAGCAGCTTACGATTGCGCACTGAAGCTTTCTTT.

Of note for this clone: Additional DNA sequences in this sample encode the identical CDR3. The rearrangement uses TRBV19 and TRBJ2-7; TRBD1 is a possible D gene (6 bases). V lost 5 bases and J 0 bases, leaving 8 bases between the germline ends. This CDR3 comprises 13 residues. Germline values: CDR1 LNHDA, CDR2 SQIVND (reference sequence). CDR3 coding DNA: TGTGCCAGTAGTCCGGACAGCTCCTACGAGCAGTACTTC. Protein: CASSPDSSYEQYF. The variable domain in full, with the rest retrieved from reference TRBV19 and TRBJ2-7, is DGGITQSPKYLFRKEGQNVTLSCEQNLNHDAMYWYRQDPGQGLRLIYYSQIVNDFQKGDIAEGYSVSREKKESFPLTVTSAQKNPTAFYLCASSPDSSYEQYFGPGTRLTVT.

This chain joins TRBV25-1 and TRBJ1-5; TRBD1 might be the D (5 bases). V lost 0 bases and J 5 bases, leaving 8 bases between the germline ends. Per germline, CDR1 MGHDK and CDR2 SYGVNS. The CDR3 loop spans 14 amino acids. The CDR3 is CASSEYQGDQPQHF. CDR3 in DNA: TGTGCCAGCAGTGAATATCAGGGAGATCAGCCCCAGCATTTT.

This chain uses TRBV6-6 with TRBJ1-2; unclear D gene. Germline CDR1 is MNHNY and CDR2 is SVGAGI (reference sequence). V lost 6 bases, J lost 6 bases, and 8 bases lay in between. The CDR3 loop spans 11 amino acids. The CDR3 region is CASSLGNGYTF. The CDR3 DNA follows: TGTGCCAGCAGCCTGGGCAATGGCTACACCTTC.

The chain uses TRBV30 and TRBJ2-7; maybe TRBD1 (6 bases). CDR1 GTSNPN and CDR2 SVGIG come from the germline V gene (reference sequence). The CDR3 runs to 16 residues. Trimming cost V 0 bases and J 2 bases, with 17 bases left between them. In nucleotides, the CDR3 is TGTGCCTGGAGTGTCGGACAGACAGGCGACCCCTACGAGCAGTACTTC. Translating it yields CAWSVGQTGDPYEQYF.

A remark on this clone: Other DNA sequences in this specimen translate into the identical CDR3. V usage is TRBV28 and J usage is TRBJ2-2; D not certain. V gave up 2 bases and J gave up 1 base, with 5 bases separating them. The CDR3 is 14 amino acids. Germline assignment: CDR1 MDHEN and CDR2 SYDVKM. CDR3 in amino acids: CASSLTENTGELFF. CDR3 DNA: TGTGCCAGCAGTTTAACGGAGAACACCGGGGAGCTGTTTTTT.